This T cell receptor (beta chain) was identified in a study of regulatory T cells in long-lasting Graves disease. Study background: Freshly diagnosed Graves' patients had used antithyroid drugs for under 3 months.

This clonotype was counted at least ten times. Germline V lookup: CDR1 SGHAT, CDR2 FQNNGV. The CDR3 sequence is 15 residues long. Trimming removed 0 bases from V and 8 bases from J, with 14 bases in between. Library construction for TCR beta used iRepertoire HTBI primers and Arm-PCR of CDR3 regions. MiXCR, applied by TCRdb to the multiplex PCR reads, yields one record per CDR3 protein. The sample consists of 520,000 or so distinct CDR3 sequences, more than 10% of them appearing once. Time point of the sample: newly diagnosed GD, antithyroid drugs for less than 3 months. The authors made the TCR library using RNA they extracted from PBMCs. Patients were enrolled at an endocrinology department in Xi'an, China. These data were also reused for a study on T cells in Graves' hyperthyroidism and ophthalmopathy. As that study records: Researchers ran a first-round RT-PCR on the TCR CDR3 using the HTBI primer set.

The receptor was derived from a woman in her 30s with Graves disease. The rearrangement uses TRBV11-2 and TRBJ2-1, with D perhaps matching TRBD1 or TRBD2 (5 bases each). The sequenced sample was peripheral blood mononuclear cells (PBMCs), obtained at new diagnosis, from a patient treated with antithyroid drugs. CDR3 residues: CASSLEFVRGDEQFF. CDR3 nucleotides: TGTGCCAGCAGCTTAGAATTCGTCCGGGGCGATGAGCAGTTCTTC.